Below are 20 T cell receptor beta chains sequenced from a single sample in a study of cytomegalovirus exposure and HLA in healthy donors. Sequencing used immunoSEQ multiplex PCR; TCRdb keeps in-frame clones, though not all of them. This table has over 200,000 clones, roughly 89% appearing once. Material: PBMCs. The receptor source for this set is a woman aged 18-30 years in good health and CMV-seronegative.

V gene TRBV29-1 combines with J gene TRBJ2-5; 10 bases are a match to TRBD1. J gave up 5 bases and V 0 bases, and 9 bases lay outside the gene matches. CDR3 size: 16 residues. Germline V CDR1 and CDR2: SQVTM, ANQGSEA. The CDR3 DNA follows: TGCAGCGTTGAAGAACCGACAGGGGGCTTAGCGGAGACCCAGTACTTC. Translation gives CSVEEPTGGLAETQYF.

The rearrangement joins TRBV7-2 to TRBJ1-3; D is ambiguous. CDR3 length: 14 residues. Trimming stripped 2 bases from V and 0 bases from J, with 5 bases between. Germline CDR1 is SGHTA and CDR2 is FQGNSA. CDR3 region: CASSLQNSGNTIYF. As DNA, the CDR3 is TGTGCCAGCAGCTTACAGAACTCTGGAAACACCATATATTTT.

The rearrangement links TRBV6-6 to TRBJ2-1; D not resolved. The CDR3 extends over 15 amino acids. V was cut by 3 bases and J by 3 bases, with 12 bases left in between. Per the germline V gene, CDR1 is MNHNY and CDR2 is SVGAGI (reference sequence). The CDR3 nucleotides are TGTGCCAGCAGTTATACCTACCTCCTCTACAATGAGCAGTTCTTC. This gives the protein CASSYTYLLYNEQFF.

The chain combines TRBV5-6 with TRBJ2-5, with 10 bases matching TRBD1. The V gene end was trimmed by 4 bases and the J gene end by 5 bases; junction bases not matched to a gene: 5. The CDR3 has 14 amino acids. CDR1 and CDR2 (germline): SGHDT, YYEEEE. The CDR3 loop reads CASSADRGSETQYF. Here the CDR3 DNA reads TGTGCCAGCAGCGCGGACAGGGGGAGTGAGACCCAGTACTTC.

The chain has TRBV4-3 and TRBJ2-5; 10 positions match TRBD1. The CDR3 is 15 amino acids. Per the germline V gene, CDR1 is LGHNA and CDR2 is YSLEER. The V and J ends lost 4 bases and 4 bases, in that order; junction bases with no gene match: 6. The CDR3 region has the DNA TGCGCCAGCAGCCGGGGGACAGGGGAGTTAGAGACCCAGTACTTC. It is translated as CASSRGTGELETQYF.

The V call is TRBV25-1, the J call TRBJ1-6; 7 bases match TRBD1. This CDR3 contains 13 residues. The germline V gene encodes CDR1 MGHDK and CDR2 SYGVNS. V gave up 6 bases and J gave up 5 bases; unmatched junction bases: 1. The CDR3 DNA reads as TGTGCCAGCAGGGACAGGAATAATTCACCCCTCCACTTT. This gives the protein CASRDRNNSPLHF.

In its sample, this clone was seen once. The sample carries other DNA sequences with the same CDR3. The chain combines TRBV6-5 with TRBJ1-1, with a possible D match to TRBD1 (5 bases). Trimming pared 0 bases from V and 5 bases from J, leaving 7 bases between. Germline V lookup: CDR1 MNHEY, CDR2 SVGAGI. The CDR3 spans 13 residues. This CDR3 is CASSYSGGTEAFF. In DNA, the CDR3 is TGTGCCAGCAGTTACTCGGGGGGGACTGAAGCTTTCTTT.

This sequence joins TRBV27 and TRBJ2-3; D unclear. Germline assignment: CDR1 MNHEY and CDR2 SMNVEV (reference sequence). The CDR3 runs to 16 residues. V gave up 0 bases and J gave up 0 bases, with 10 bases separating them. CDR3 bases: TGTGCCAGCAGTTTATCGATCGAGGCTAGCACAGATACGCAGTATTTT. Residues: CASSLSIEASTDTQYF.

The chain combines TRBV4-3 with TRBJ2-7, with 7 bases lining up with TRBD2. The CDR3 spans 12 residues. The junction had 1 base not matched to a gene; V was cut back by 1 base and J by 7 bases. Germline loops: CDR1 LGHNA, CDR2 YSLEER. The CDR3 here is CASSQGAGEQYF. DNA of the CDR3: TGCGCCAGCAGCCAAGGAGCGGGGGAGCAGTACTTC.

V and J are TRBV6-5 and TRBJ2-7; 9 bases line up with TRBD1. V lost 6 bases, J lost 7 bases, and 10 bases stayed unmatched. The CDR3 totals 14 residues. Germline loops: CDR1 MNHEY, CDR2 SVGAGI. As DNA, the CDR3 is TGTGCCAGCAGATCCTCCGGGACAGGGTATGAGCAGTACTTC. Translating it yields CASRSSGTGYEQYF.

The CDR3 protein is CASSHRTGATDTQYF. CDR3 DNA: TGTGCCAGCAGCCACCGGACAGGAGCCACAGATACGCAGTATTTT. V usage is TRBV11-2 and J usage is TRBJ2-3; 7 bases are a match to TRBD1. The V gene's germline CDR1 is SGHAT and CDR2 FQNNGV. V shed 5 bases and J 2 bases; nucleotides not matched to a gene: 7. CDR3 length: 15 amino acids. Based on the CDR3 plus reference TRBV11-2 and TRBJ2-3, the full variable domain is EAGVAQSPRYKIIEKRQSVAFWCNPISGHATLYWYQQILGQGPKLLIQFQNNGVVDDSQLPKDRFSAERLKGVDSTLKIQPAKLEDSAVYLCASSHRTGATDTQYFGPGTRLTVL.

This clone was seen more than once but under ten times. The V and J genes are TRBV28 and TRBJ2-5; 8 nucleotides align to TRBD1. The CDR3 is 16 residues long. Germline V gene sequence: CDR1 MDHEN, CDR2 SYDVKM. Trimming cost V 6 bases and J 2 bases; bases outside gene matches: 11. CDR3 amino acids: CASRLSTGAYQETQYF. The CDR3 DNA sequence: TGTGCCAGCAGACTATCGACAGGGGCCTATCAAGAGACCCAGTACTTC.

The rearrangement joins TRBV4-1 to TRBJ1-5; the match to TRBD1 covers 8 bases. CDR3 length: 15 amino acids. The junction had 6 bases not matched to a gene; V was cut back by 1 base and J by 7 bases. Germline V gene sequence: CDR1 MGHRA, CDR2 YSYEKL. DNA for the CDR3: TGCGCCAGCAGCCAAGTACAGGGGGAAGGACAGCCCCAGCATTTT. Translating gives CASSQVQGEGQPQHF.

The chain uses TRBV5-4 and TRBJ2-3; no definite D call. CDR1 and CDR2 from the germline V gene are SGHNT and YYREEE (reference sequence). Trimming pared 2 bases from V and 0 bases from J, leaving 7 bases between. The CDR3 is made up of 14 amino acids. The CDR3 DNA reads TGTGCCAGCAGCTTACCACACAGCACAGATACGCAGTATTTT. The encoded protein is CASSLPHSTDTQYF.

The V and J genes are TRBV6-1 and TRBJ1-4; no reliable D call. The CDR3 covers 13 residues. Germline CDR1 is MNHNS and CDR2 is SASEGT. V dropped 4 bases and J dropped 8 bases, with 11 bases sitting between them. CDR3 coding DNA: TGTGCCAGCAGTGGGGGTGAGGGCGAAAAACTGTTTTTT. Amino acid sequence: CASSGGEGEKLFF.

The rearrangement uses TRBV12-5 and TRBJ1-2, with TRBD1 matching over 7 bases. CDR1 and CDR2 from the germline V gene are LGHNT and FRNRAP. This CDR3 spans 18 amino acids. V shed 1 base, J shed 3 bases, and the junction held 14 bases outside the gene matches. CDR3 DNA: TGTGCTAGTGGTTTGGCCCCTAGAAGACAGGGTAGGCACTATGGCTACACCTTC. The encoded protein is CASGLAPRRQGRHYGYTF.

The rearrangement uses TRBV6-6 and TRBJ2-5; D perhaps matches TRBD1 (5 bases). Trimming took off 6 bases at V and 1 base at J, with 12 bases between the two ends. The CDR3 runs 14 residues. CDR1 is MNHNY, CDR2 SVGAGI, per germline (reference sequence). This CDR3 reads CASRGLRGQETQYF. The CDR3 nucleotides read TGTGCCAGCAGGGGGCTTAGAGGCCAAGAGACCCAGTACTTC.

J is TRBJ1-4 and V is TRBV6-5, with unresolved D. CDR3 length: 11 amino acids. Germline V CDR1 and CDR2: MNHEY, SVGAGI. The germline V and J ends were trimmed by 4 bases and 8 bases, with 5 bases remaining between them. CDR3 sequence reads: CASSSREKLFF. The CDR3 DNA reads TGTGCCAGCAGTTCGCGGGAAAAACTGTTTTTT.

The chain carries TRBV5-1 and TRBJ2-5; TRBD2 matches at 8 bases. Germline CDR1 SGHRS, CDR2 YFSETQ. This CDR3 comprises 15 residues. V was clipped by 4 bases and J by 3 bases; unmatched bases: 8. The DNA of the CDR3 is TGCGCCAGCAGCGGGAGCGGGGGACGGGAAGAGACCCAGTACTTC. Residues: CASSGSGGREETQYF.

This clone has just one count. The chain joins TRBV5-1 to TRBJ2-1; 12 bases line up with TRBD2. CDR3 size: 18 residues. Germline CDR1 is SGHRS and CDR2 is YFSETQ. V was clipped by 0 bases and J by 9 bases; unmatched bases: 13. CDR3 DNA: TGCGCCAGCAGCTTGGCCCCCACCCTAGCGGGGGGGCCCGGTGAGCAGTTCTTC. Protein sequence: CASSLAPTLAGGPGEQFF. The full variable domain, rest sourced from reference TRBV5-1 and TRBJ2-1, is KAGVTQTPRYLIKTRGQQVTLSCSPISGHRSVSWYQQTPGQGLQFLFEYFSETQRNKGNFPGRFSGRQFSNSRSEMNVSTLELGDSALYLCASSLAPTLAGGPGEQFFGPGTRLTVL.